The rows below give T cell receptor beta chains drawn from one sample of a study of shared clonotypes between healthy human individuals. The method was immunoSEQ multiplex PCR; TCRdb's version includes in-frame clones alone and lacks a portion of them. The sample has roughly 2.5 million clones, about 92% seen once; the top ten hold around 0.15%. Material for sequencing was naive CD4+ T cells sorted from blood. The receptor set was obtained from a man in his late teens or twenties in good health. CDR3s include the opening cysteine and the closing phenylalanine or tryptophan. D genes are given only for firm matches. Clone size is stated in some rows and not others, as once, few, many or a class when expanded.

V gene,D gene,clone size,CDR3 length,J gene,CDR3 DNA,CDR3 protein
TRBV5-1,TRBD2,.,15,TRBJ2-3,TGCGCCAGCAGCAGCCGAGCGGGAGGAGCAGATACGCAGTATTTT,CASSSRAGGADTQYF
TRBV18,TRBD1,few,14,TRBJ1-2,TGTGCCAGCTCACCAGGGACAGGGCACTATGGCTACACCTTC,CASSPGTGHYGYTF
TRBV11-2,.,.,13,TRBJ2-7,TGTGCCAGCAGCGCATGGAGGGGCTACGAGCAGTACTTC,CASSAWRGYEQYF
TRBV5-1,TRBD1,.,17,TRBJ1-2,TGCGCCAGCAGACCCGGGACAGGGGCCCTAGCTAACTATGGCTACACCTTC,CASRPGTGALANYGYTF
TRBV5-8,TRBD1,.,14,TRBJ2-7,TGTGCCAGCAGCCGGGGGACAGGGGCCTACGAGCAGTACTTC,CASSRGTGAYEQYF
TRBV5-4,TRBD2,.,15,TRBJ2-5,TGTGCCAGCAGTTCAGCGGGGGGGCTTGGAGAGACCCAGTACTTC,CASSSAGGLGETQYF
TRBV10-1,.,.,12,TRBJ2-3,TGCGCCAGCAGTGAGTGGCCAGATACGCAGTATTTT,CASSEWPDTQYF
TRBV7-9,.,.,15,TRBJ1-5,TGTGCCAGCAGACTCCGGGACGGACACAATCAGCCCCAGCATTTT,CASRLRDGHNQPQHF
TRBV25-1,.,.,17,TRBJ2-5,TGTGCCAGCAGTGCATTCCCAGGGGAAGGGGACCAAGAGACCCAGTACTTC,CASSAFPGEGDQETQYF
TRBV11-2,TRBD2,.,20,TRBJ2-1,TGTGCCAGCAGCTTAGAGGTTAGAGGACTAGCGGAGAGCTCCTACAATGAGCAGTTCTTC,CASSLEVRGLAESSYNEQFF
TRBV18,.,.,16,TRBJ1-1,TGTGCCAGCTCACCGAGCGGCGCAGGGGCGAGCACTGAAGCTTTCTTT,CASSPSGAGASTEAFF
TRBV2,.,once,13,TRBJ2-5,TGTGCCAGCAGTGAAGGGCCAACCGGGACCCAGTACTTC,CASSEGPTGTQYF
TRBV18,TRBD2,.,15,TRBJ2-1,TGTGCCAGCTCACCACAGCCGGGAGGAGTAAATGAGCAGTTCTTC,CASSPQPGGVNEQFF
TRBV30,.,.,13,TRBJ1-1,TGTGCCTGGATGAGATCCTCGAACACTGAAGCTTTCTTT,CAWMRSSNTEAFF
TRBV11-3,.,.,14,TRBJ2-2,TGTGCCAGCAGCTTAGGACAGTACACCGGGGAGCTGTTTTTT,CASSLGQYTGELFF
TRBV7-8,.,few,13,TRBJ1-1,TGTGCCAGCAGCTTAAGGGCGGGCACTGAAGCTTTCTTT,CASSLRAGTEAFF
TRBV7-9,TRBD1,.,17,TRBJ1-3,TGTGCCAGCAGCCCGGGACAGGGGGAATATTATGGAAACACCATATATTTT,CASSPGQGEYYGNTIYF
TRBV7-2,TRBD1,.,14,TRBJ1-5,TGTGCCAGCAGCCAAACAGGGGGCGGTCAGCCCCAGCATTTT,CASSQTGGGQPQHF
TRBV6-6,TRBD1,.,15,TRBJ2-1,TGTGCCAGCGACCTCCCGGGACAGGGTAGCAATGAGCAGTTCTTC,CASDLPGQGSNEQFF
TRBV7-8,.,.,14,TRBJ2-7,TGTGCCAGCAGCTCAGTCCAAAGCTCCTACGAGCAGTACTTC,CASSSVQSSYEQYF
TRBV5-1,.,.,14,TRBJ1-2,TGCGCCAGCAGCCAGACGACAGGAATCTATGGCTACACCTTC,CASSQTTGIYGYTF
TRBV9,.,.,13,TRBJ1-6,TGTGCCAGCAGCGTAGGGCGCTATTCACCCCTCCACTTT,CASSVGRYSPLHF
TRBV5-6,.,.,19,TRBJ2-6,TGTGCCAGCAGCTTGGACGTTCTCGGGAGTTACCCTGGGGCCAACGTCCTGACTTTC,CASSLDVLGSYPGANVLTF